This is a list of T cell receptor beta chains from one sample in a study of shared clonotypes between healthy human individuals. Some clones are missing from TCRdb's copy, which holds only in-frame ones; the method was immunoSEQ multiplex PCR. Here the sample spans roughly 2.4 million clones, nearly 97% being singletons. The sequenced material came from naive CD4+ T cells sorted from blood. The receptors stem from a man in his late teens or twenties in good health. The CDR3 runs from the conserved cysteine through the conserved F or W. D genes are given only for firm matches. For some rows the clone size is stated as once, few or many, or as a class when expanded; others skip it.

TGTGCCAGCAGCTTTGCGCGGGTCCTCACAGATACGCAGTATTTT	CASSFARVLTDTQYF	.	TRBJ2-3	TRBV5-6	.
TGTGCCAGCAGTTTTCAGGGGGCACGGAGCAATCAGCCCCAGCATTTT	CASSFQGARSNQPQHF	TRBD1	TRBJ1-5	TRBV5-6	.
TGTGCCAGCAGCTTGGGTCCGCCGAGTGGGGCCAACGTCCTGACTTTC	CASSLGPPSGANVLTF	.	TRBJ2-6	TRBV5-6	.
TGTGCCAGTAAGATGGAGGGGGCCGACATTCAGTACTTC	CASKMEGADIQYF	.	TRBJ2-4	TRBV19	once
TGCGCCAGCAGCTTGGGTGGGGTTGCTAATGAAAAACTGTTTTTT	CASSLGGVANEKLFF	.	TRBJ1-4	TRBV5-1	.
TGTGCCAGCAGCGTATCGGTCGGGGGGAACACTGAAGCTTTCTTT	CASSVSVGGNTEAFF	.	TRBJ1-1	TRBV9	once
TGCGCCAGCTCCCTGGGGGCTGGCTACGAGCAGTACTTC	CASSLGAGYEQYF	.	TRBJ2-7	TRBV10-2	.
TGTGCCAGCAGCGTAGAACCCACCTGGGAGCTGTTTTTT	CASSVEPTWELFF	.	TRBJ2-2	TRBV9	.
TGTGCCAGCAGCTTAGCGGACTACCCGTACTTC	CASSLADYPYF	.	TRBJ2-7	TRBV7-9	.
TGTGCCAGCAGTGAATATAGGGACTCACTACTCAATGAGCAGTTCTTC	CASSEYRDSLLNEQFF	.	TRBJ2-1	TRBV25-1	.
TGTGCCAGCAGTGAAAACGGACACTCGCCGAACTATGGCTACACCTTC	CASSENGHSPNYGYTF	.	TRBJ1-2	TRBV6-1	.
TGTGCCAGCTCACCCAGACAGGGTACCTCCTACGAGCAGTACTTC	CASSPRQGTSYEQYF	TRBD1	TRBJ2-7	TRBV18	.
TGTGCCAGCAGCTCGACACGAAACACTGAAGCTTTCTTT	CASSSTRNTEAFF	.	TRBJ1-1	TRBV7-3	.
TGTGCCAGCTCACCGCCAAGCGGGGACGGCTCCTACGAGCAGTACTTC	CASSPPSGDGSYEQYF	TRBD2	TRBJ2-7	TRBV18	.
TGTGCCAGCAGCCCGGGACTAGCGGGGGGAAATGAGCAGTTCTTC	CASSPGLAGGNEQFF	TRBD2	TRBJ2-1	TRBV7-3	.